This TCR beta chain is drawn from a study of cytomegalovirus exposure and HLA in healthy donors. V lost 1 base and J lost 9, with 10 bases in between. Germline V gene lookup returns CDR1 MDHEN and CDR2 SYDVKM. The CDR3 sequence is 14 residues long. As concerns this clone: Its specificity is not known.

Repertoires were generated with immunoSEQ multiplex PCR, while TCRdb's copy carries only in-frame clones and drops some. The data hold approximately 60,000 clones, with 92% observed a single time. Study conclusions and caveats: Among TCR sequences, most were rare, though some public TCRs appeared in many donors. Investigators reported 150 to 200 TCR beta chains as tied to cytomegalovirus.

The chain joins TRBV28 to TRBJ1-6, with D possibly TRBD1 on 6 matching bases. The sequence derives from a woman aged 18-29 years in good health and CMV-seronegative. Sequenced: PBMCs. This chain's CDR3 is CASSLLPRGSPLHF. In DNA form, the CDR3 reads TGTGCCAGCAGTTTATTGCCCAGGGGTTCACCCCTCCACTTT.